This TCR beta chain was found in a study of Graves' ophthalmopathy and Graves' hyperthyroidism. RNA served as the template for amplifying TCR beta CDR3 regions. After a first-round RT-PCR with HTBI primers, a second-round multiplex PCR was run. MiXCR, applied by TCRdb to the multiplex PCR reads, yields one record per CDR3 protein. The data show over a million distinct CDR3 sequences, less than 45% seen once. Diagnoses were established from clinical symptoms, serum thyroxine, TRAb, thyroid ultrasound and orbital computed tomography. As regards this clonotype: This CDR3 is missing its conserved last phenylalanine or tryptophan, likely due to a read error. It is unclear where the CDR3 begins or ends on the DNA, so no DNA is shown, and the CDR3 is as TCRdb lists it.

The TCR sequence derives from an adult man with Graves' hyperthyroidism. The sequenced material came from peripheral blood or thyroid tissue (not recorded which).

The chain's CDR3 is CASSARRDR. V gene TRBV7-2 combines with J gene TRBJ2-7; TRBD1 is taken as the D call from the table, unchecked against the DNA. Including both end residues, the CDR3 is 9 amino acids long. Looked up from germline, CDR1 is SGHTA and CDR2 is FQGNSA.